Listed here are 9 T cell receptor beta chains from one sample, sequenced in a study of cytomegalovirus exposure and HLA in healthy donors. Amplification used 60 Vbeta primers and 13 Jbeta primers. TCRdb's copy holds only in-frame clones and misses some; the assay was immunoSEQ multiplex PCR. The table has around 100,000 clones, about four fifths seen once. Sequenced material: PBMCs. The receptor source for this set is a man between 25 and 39 years old in good health and CMV-seropositive.

The gene calls are TRBV5-1 and TRBJ1-2; the match to TRBD1 covers 8 bases. V gave up 4 bases and J gave up 7 bases; unmatched junction bases: 6. CDR3 length: 13 residues. CDR1 and CDR2 (germline): SGHRS, YFSETQ. The CDR3 DNA follows: TGCGCCAGCAGCGGGCAGGGGGCCGGTGGCTACACCTTC. It translates to CASSGQGAGGYTF. Drawing the rest from reference TRBV5-1 and TRBJ1-2, the complete variable domain is KAGVTQTPRYLIKTRGQQVTLSCSPISGHRSVSWYQQTPGQGLQFLFEYFSETQRNKGNFPGRFSGRQFSNSRSEMNVSTLELGDSALYLCASSGQGAGGYTFGSGTRLTVV.

The CDR3 sequence: CASSINRESGYTF. CDR3 coding DNA: TGTGCCAGCAGTATAAACAGGGAGTCTGGCTACACCTTC. J is TRBJ1-2 and V is TRBV27; TRBD1 is a possible D gene (6 bases). V was clipped by 5 bases and J by 7 bases, with 14 bases between them. CDR1 and CDR2 (germline): MNHEY, SMNVEV (reference sequence). This CDR3 spans 13 amino acids.

The chain uses TRBV6-5 and TRBJ2-7; TRBD2 matches at 7 bases. The germline V gene has CDR1 MNHEY and CDR2 SVGAGI. The CDR3 is made up of 14 amino acids. The V gene end was trimmed by 0 bases and the J gene end by 3 bases; junction bases not matched to a gene: 2. CDR3 residues: CASSYSGGSYEQYF. The CDR3 DNA reads as TGTGCCAGCAGTTACTCGGGGGGGAGCTACGAGCAGTACTTC.

The chain combines TRBV30 with TRBJ2-4; possible D gene TRBD2, 5 bases. Trimming left V 0 bases short and J 0 bases short, with 12 bases between. From germline, CDR1 is GTSNPN and CDR2 SVGIG (reference sequence). The CDR3 loop spans 16 amino acids. CDR3 sequence reads: CAWSVARTLAKNIQYF. The CDR3 nucleotides are TGTGCCTGGAGTGTGGCTCGGACTCTAGCCAAAAACATTCAGTACTTC.

The genes are TRBV6-1 and TRBJ1-4, with 8 bases matching TRBD1. Germline CDR1 MNHNS, CDR2 SASEGT. CDR3 length equals 14 residues. The V and J ends lost 6 bases and 8 bases, in that order; junction bases with no gene match: 8. In DNA, the CDR3 is TGTGCCAGCAGCAGAGGACAGGGAAGAGAAAAACTGTTTTTT. It translates to CASSRGQGREKLFF.

The chain has TRBV9 and TRBJ2-3, with TRBD2 matching over 12 bases. The CDR3 is 20 amino acids. Germline V gene lookup returns CDR1 SGDLS and CDR2 YYNGEE. V dropped 4 bases and J dropped 1; count of bases not matched to a gene: 16. CDR3: CASSPHSTLAGGQGTDTQYF. CDR3 in DNA: TGTGCCAGCAGCCCCCATTCAACTCTAGCGGGGGGGCAGGGCACAGATACGCAGTATTTT.

With respect to this clone: A read error may produce the germline difference seen at one junction end. The same CDR3 is also encoded by other DNA sequences in this sample. The chain uses TRBV7-9 and TRBJ1-4; TRBD1 agrees at 8 bases. Germline CDR1 SEHNR, CDR2 FQNEAQ (reference sequence). The CDR3 is 13 amino acids. The CDR3 region has the DNA TGTGCCAGCTACAGACAGGGGAACGAAAAGCTGTTTTTT. It is translated as CASYRQGNEKLFF.

This chain uses TRBV13 with TRBJ1-1; 8 positions agree with TRBD1. This CDR3 has 13 amino acids. Germline CDR1 is PRHDT and CDR2 is FYEKMQ (reference sequence). Trimming at V came to 6 bases and at J to 7 bases, leaving 7 bases not matched to a gene. For the CDR3, the DNA is TGTGCCAGCAGGGCGCGTGGGACAGGTGAAGCTTTCTTT. This gives the protein CASRARGTGEAFF.

This clone was detected a few times. The chain employs TRBV28 and TRBJ1-2; D is possibly TRBD1 (6 bases). Germline V gene data show CDR1 as MDHEN and CDR2 as SYDVKM. Trimming pared 5 bases from V and 4 bases from J, leaving 20 bases between. The CDR3 contains 16 residues. The CDR3 bases are TGTGCCAGCAGTACCGGGGGGCGTATGCTTCCCTATGGCTACACCTTC. This codes for CASSTGGRMLPYGYTF.